Each of the 8 T cell receptor beta chains below was sequenced from the same sample in a study of cytomegalovirus exposure and HLA in healthy donors. Vbeta (60) and Jbeta (13) primers were used in the PCR. TCRdb's table, derived via immunoSEQ multiplex PCR, lists solely in-frame clones and lacks some. The sample has 99,000 or so clones; around 10% are singletons. Sequencing input: PBMCs. Receptors were obtained from a man aged 35-49 years in good health and CMV-seropositive.

This chain connects TRBV30 to TRBJ1-4; tentatively, D is TRBD1 (5 bases). The CDR3 contains 13 residues. The V end was cut by 5 bases, the J end by 8 bases, with 15 bases between. Germline CDR1 is GTSNPN and CDR2 is SVGIG (reference sequence). The chain's CDR3 is CAWSLGRGEKLFF. The CDR3 DNA reads TGTGCCTGGTCCCTTGGACGGGGGGAAAAACTGTTTTTT.

This sequence joins TRBV5-1 and TRBJ2-7; 10 nucleotides align to TRBD2. Germline V gene data show CDR1 as SGHRS and CDR2 as YFSETQ. This CDR3 is 15 amino acids long. V shed 4 bases, J shed 7 bases, and the junction held 11 bases outside the gene matches. Here the CDR3 DNA reads TGCGCCAGCAGCATCGCTAGCGGGAGTTTGAGTGAGCAGTACTTC. Protein: CASSIASGSLSEQYF.

The chain links TRBV11-3 to TRBJ2-1; 7 bases are shared with TRBD2. CDR3 size: 13 residues. After removal of 0 bases from V and 9 bases from J, the junction contained 2 bases not matched to a gene. Germline assignment: CDR1 SGHNT and CDR2 YENEEA. CDR3 coding DNA: TGTGCCAGCAGCTTAGAGGAGCGGGGTGAGCAGTTCTTC. Protein product: CASSLEERGEQFF.

V gene TRBV29-1 combines with J gene TRBJ2-7; 8 positions agree with TRBD1. The V segment lost 5 bases and the J segment 3 bases; nucleotides outside the gene matches: 6. Germline loops: CDR1 SQVTM, CDR2 ANQGSEA. This CDR3 is built from 13 residues. In DNA form, the CDR3 reads TGCAGCGTTAACTGGGACAGGAGCTACGAGCAGTACTTC. Protein: CSVNWDRSYEQYF.

This chain joins TRBV9 and TRBJ2-1; 14 nucleotides agree with TRBD2. The CDR3 has 19 amino acids. In germline, CDR1 is SGDLS, CDR2 YYNGEE. V lost 3 bases, J lost 1 base, and 9 bases stayed unmatched. The CDR3 DNA reads TGTGCCAGCAGCGAAAAGACTAGCGGGAGGGCCAAATCCTACAATGAGCAGTTCTTC. Protein product: CASSEKTSGRAKSYNEQFF.

Only a few counts were recorded for this clone. CDR3 nucleotides: TGCGCCAGATCCGGGACTAGCGGGAGGATCCCCTACGAGCAGTACTTC. Translating it yields CARSGTSGRIPYEQYF. This sequence joins TRBV10-2 and TRBJ2-7, with TRBD2 identical over 15 bases. CDR1 is WSHSY and CDR2 is SAAADI in the germline V gene. The CDR3 runs 16 residues. The V and J ends lost 9 bases and 2 bases, in that order; junction bases with no gene match: 8.

The CDR3: CASSEAPGDYEQYF. Here the CDR3 DNA reads TGTGCCAGCAGTGAAGCACCAGGGGACTACGAGCAGTACTTC. V gene TRBV6-1 combines with J gene TRBJ2-7; D may be TRBD1 (6 bases). The CDR3 length is 14 residues. Trimming pared 0 bases from V and 3 bases from J, leaving 9 bases between. The germline CDR1 and CDR2 sequences are MNHNS and SASEGT.

The rearrangement joins TRBV7-3 to TRBJ1-3; D not resolved. V lost 6 bases and J lost 7, with 13 bases in between. Germline CDR1 reads SGHTA; CDR2 reads FQGTGA. There are 13 residues in the CDR3. The CDR3 sequence is CASRLPPGNTIYF. In DNA, the CDR3 is TGTGCCAGCAGGTTACCGCCGGGGAACACCATATATTTT.